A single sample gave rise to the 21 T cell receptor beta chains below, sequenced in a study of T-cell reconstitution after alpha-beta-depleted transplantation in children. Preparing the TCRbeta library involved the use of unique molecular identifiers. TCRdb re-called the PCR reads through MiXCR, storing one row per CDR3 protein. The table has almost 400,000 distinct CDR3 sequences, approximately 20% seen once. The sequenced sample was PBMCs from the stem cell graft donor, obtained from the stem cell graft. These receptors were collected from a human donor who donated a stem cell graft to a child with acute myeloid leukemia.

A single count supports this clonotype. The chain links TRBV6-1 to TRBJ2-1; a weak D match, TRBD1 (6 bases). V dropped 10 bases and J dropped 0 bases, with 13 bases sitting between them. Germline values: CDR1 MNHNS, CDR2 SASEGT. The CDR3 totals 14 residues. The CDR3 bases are TGTGCCACCTCCGGGACAAGCTCCTACAATGAGCAGTTCTTC. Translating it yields CATSGTSSYNEQFF.

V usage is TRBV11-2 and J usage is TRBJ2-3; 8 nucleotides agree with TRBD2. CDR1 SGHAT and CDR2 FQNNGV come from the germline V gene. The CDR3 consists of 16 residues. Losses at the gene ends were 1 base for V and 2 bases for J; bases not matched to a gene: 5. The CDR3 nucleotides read TGTGCCAGCAGCTTAGCGGGAGGGCCCACCACAGATACGCAGTATTTT. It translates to CASSLAGGPTTDTQYF.

The CDR3 loop reads CASSGGQGISDGYTF. For the CDR3, the DNA is TGTGCCAGCAGTGGGGGACAGGGGATTAGTGATGGCTACACCTTC. V is TRBV27 and J is TRBJ1-2, with 10 bases matching TRBD1. Germline V gives CDR1 MNHEY, CDR2 SMNVEV (reference sequence). This CDR3 comprises 15 residues. J lost 6 bases, V lost 5 bases, and 9 bases had no gene match.

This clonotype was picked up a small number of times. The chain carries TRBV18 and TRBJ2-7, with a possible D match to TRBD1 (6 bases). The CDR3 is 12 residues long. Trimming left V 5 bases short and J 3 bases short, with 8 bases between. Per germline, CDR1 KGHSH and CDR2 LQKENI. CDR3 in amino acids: CASSGQLYEQYF. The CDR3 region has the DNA TGTGCCAGCTCAGGACAGCTCTACGAGCAGTACTTC.

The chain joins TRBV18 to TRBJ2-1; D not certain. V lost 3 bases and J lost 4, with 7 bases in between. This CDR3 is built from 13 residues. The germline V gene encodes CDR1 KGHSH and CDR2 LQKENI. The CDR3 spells CASSPDLYNEQFF. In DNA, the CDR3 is TGTGCCAGCTCACCCGACCTTTACAATGAGCAGTTCTTC.

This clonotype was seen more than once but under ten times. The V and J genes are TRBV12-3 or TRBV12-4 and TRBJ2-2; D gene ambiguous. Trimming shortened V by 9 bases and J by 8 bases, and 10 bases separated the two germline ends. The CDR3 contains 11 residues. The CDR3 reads CASLEGGELFF. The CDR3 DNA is TGTGCCAGTCTCGAAGGGGGGGAGCTGTTTTTT.

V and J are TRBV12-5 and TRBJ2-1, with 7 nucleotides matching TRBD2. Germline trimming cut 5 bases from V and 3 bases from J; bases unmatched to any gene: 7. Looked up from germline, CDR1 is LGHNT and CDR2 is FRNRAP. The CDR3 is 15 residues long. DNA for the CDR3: TGTGCTAGTGGTCCGGGGGGTCCAGACTACAATGAGCAGTTCTTC. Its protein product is CASGPGGPDYNEQFF.

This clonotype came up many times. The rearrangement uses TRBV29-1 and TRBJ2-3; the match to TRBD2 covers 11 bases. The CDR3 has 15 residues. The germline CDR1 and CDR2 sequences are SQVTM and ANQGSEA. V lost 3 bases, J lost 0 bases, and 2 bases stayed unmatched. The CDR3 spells CSVDGTSGSTDTQYF. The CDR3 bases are TGCAGCGTTGATGGGACTAGCGGAAGCACAGATACGCAGTATTTT.

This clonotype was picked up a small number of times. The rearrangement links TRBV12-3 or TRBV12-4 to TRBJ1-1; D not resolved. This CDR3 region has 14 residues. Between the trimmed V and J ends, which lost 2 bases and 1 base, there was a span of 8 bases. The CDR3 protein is CASSLRQSNTEAFF. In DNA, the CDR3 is TGTGCCAGCAGTTTACGACAATCGAACACTGAAGCTTTCTTT.

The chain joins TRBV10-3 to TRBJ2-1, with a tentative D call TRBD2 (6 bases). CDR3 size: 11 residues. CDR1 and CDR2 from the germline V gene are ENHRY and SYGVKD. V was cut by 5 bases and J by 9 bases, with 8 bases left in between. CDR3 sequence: CAISMGGEQFF. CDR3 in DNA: TGTGCCATCAGTATGGGGGGTGAGCAGTTCTTC.

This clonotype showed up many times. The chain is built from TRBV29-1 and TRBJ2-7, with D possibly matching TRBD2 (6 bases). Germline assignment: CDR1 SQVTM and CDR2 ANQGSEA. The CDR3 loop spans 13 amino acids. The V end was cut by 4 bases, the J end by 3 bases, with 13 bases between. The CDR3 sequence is CSVGGDPLYEQYF. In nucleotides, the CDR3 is TGCAGCGTTGGGGGGGATCCACTCTACGAGCAGTACTTC.

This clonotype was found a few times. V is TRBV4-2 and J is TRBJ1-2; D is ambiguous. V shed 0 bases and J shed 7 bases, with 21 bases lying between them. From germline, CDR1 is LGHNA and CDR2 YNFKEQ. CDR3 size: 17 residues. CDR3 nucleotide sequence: TGTGCCAGCAGCCAAGAAAGGTTGGCAGCGAGCGGTGGTGGCTACACCTTC. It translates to CASSQERLAASGGGYTF.

CDR3 sequence (DNA): TGCAGCGGAGGGGTAACTAGCACAGATACGCAGTATTTT. Translation: CSGGVTSTDTQYF. The rearrangement uses TRBV29-1 and TRBJ2-3; either TRBD1 or TRBD2 may fit D (5 bases each). Germline V lookup: CDR1 SQVTM, CDR2 ANQGSEA. The V end was cut by 7 bases, the J end by 0 bases, with 11 bases between. This CDR3 spans 13 amino acids.

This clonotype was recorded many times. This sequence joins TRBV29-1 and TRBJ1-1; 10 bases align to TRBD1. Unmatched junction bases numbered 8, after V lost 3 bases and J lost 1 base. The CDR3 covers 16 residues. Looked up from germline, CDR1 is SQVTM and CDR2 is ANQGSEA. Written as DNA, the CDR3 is TGCAGCGTTGATAGTCGTAGGGACAGGGGGAACACTGAAGCTTTCTTT. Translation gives CSVDSRRDRGNTEAFF.

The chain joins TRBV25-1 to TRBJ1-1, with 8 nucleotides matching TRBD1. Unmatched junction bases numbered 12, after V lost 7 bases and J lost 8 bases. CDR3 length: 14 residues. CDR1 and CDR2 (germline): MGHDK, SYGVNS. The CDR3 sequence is CASTPGQARGEAFF. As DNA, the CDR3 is TGTGCCAGCACCCCGGGACAGGCGAGAGGGGAAGCTTTCTTT.

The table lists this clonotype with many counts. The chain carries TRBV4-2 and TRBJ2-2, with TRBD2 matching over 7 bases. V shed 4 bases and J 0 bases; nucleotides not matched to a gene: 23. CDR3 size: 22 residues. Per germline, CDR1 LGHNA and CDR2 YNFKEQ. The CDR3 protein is CASSRKSKLTSSEITNTGELFF. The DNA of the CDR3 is TGTGCCAGCAGCCGGAAATCTAAATTGACTAGCTCCGAGATAACGAACACCGGGGAGCTGTTTTTT.

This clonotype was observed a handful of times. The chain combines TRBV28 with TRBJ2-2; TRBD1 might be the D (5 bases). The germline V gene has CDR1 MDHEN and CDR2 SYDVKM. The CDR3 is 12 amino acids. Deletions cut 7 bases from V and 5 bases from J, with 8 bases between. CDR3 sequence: CASTGNTGELFF. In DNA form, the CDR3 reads TGTGCCAGCACAGGGAATACCGGGGAGCTGTTTTTT.

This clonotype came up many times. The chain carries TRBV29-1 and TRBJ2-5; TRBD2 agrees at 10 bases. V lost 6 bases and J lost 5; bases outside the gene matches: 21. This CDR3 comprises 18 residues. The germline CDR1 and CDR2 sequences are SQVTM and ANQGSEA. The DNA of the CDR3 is TGCAGCGTCGCGGGGACTAGCGCAAACCTTAATCCTGAGGAGACCCAGTACTTC. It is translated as CSVAGTSANLNPEETQYF. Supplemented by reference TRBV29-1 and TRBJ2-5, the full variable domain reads SAVISQKPSRDICQRGTSLTIQCQVDSQVTMMFWYRQQPGQSLTLIATANQGSEATYESGFVIDKFPISRPNLTFSTLTVSNMSPEDSSIYLCSVAGTSANLNPEETQYFGPGTRLLVL.

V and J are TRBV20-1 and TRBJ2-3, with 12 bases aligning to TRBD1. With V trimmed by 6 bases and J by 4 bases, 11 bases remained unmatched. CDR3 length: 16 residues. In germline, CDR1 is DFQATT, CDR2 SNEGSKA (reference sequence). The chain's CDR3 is CSALPPGQGASDTQYF. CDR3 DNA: TGCAGTGCGTTACCTCCGGGACAGGGGGCTTCAGATACGCAGTATTTT.

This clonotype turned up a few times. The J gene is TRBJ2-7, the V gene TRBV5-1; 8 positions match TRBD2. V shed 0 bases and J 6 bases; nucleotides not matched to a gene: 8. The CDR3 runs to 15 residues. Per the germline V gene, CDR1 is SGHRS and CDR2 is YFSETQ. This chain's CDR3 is CASSLDSGILPEQYF. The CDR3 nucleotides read TGCGCCAGCAGCTTGGATAGCGGGATTCTTCCCGAGCAGTACTTC.

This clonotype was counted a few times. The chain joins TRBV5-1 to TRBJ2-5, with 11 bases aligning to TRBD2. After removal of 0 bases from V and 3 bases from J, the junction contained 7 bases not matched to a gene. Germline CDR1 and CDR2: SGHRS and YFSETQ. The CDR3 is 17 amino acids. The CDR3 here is CASSLGLAGSGEETQYF. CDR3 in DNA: TGCGCCAGCAGCTTGGGACTAGCGGGATCAGGTGAAGAGACCCAGTACTTC.